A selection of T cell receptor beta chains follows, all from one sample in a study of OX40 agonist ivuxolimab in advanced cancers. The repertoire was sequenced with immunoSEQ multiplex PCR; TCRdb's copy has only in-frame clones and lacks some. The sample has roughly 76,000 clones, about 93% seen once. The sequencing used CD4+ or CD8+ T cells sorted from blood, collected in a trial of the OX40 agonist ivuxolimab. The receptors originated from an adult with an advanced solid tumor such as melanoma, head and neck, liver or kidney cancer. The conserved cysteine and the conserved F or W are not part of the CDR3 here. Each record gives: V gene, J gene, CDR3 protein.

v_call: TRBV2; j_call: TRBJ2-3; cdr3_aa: ASRRTSGGYTDTQY
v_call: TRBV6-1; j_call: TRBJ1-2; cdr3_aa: ASSESPS
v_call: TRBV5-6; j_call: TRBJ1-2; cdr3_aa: ASRLRAVLGDGYT
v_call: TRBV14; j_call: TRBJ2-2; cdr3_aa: ASSPWGNTGELF
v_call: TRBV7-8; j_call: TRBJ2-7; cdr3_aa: ASSLDRSSYEQY
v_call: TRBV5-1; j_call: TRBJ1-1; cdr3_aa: ASSLRSWNTEAF
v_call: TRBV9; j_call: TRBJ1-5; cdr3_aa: ASSEDGNQPQH
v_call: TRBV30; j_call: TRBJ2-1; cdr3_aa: AWSVASRGEQF
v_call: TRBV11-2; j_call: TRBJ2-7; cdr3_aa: ASSLSVGELGYEQY
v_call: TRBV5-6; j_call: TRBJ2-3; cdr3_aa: ASSTGTDTQY
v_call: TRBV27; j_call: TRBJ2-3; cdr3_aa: ASSVQWSTDTQY
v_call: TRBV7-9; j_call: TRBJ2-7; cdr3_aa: ASSPENLYEQY
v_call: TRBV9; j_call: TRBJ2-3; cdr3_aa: ASSGGGEGLDTQY
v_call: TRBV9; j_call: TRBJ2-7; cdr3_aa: ASSVGRATYEQY
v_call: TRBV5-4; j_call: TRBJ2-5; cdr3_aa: ASRLGQSAQY
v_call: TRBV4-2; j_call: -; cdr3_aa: ASSQWLGYEQY
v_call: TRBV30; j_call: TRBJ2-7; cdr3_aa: AWSVVAGYEQY
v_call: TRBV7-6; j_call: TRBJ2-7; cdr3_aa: ASSSAGMGTSGGGYEQY
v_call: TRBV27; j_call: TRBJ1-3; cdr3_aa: ASSLSGGSGNTIY
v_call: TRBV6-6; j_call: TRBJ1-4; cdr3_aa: ASSYLRGINEKLF
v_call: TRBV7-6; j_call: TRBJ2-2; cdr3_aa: ASSPPEGRTGELF
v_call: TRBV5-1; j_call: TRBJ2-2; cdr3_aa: ASGDSYTGELF
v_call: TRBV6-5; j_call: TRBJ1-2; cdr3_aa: ASTGTGMGYGYT
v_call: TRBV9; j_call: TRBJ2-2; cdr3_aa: ASSASGANTGELF
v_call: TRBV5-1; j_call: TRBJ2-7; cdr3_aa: ASSLAGYHEQY
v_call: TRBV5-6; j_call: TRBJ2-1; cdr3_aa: ASSSTGGWVEQF
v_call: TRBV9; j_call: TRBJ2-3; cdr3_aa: ASSGRDGLTDTQY
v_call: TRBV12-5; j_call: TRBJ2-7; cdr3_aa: ASGLVAGAYEQY
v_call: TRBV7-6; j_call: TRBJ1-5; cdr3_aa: ASSLAQGIRQPQH
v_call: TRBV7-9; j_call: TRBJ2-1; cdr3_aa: ASSQTGTPWNEQF
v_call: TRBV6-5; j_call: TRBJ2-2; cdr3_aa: ASIAGGLTGELF
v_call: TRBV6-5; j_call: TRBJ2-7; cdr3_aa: ASRSLGSSYEQY
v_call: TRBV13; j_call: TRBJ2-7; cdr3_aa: ASSLGAQGNDEQY
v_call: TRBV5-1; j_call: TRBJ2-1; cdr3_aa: ASSLAGGGYNEQF
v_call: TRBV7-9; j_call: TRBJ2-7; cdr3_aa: ASSTDRSSYEQY
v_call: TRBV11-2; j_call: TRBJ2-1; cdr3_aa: ASSLAPLAGGPYNEQF
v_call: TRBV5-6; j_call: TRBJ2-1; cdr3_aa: ASTLPGLLNEQF
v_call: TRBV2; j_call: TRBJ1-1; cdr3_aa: ASRGLRGTGGDRVTEAF
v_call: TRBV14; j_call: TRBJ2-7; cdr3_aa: ASSQDPGNAYEQY
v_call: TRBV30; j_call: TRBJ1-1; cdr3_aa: AGTVLNTEAF
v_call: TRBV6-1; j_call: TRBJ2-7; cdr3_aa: ASSEGGHPSYEQY
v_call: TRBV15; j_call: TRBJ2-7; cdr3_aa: ATSRVAGTSYEQY
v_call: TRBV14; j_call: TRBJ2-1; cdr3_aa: ASSQDRGGNEQF
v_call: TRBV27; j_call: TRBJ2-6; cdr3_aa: ASSLLGSSGANVLT
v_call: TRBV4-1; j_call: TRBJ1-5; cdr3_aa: ASSQGGGWSNQPQH
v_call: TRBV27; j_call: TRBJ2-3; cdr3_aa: ASGPGTSGDTQY
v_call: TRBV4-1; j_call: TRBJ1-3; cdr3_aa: ASSQVEGGNTIY
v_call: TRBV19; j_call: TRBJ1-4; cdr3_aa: ATLGRSDEKLF